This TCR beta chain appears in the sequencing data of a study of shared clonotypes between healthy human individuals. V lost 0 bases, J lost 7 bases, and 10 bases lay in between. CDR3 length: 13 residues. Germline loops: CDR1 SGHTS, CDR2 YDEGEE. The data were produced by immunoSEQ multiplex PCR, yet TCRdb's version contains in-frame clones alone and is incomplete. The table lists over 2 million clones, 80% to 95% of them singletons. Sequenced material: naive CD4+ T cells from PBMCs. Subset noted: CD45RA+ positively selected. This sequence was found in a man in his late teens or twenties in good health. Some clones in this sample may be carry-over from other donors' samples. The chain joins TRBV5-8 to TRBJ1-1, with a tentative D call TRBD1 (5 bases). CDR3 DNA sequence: TGTGCCAGCAGCTTGGGTCAGGGTGGTGAAGCTTTCTTT. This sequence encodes CASSLGQGGEAFF.